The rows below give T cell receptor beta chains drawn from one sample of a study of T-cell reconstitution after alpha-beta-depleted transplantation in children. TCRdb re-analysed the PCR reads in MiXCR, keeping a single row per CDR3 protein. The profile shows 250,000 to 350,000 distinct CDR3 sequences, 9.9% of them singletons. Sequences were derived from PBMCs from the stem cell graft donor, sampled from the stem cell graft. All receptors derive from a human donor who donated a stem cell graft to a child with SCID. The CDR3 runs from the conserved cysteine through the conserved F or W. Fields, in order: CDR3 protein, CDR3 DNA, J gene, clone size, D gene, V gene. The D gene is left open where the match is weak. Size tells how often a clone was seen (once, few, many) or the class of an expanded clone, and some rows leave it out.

CDR3: CASSVAPSNQPQHF
DNA: TGTGCCAGCAGCGTAGCTCCCAGCAATCAGCCCCAGCATTTT
J: TRBJ1-5
size: -
D: -
V: TRBV9

CDR3: CASTGQNEQYF
DNA: TGTGCCAGCACGGGCCAGAACGAGCAGTACTTC
J: TRBJ2-7
size: -
D: -
V: TRBV6-6

CDR3: CASSYRGFDEQYF
DNA: TGTGCCAGCAGTTACAGGGGCTTCGACGAGCAGTACTTC
J: TRBJ2-7
size: many
D: -
V: TRBV6-5

CDR3: CASSYSSLAGSANTGELFF
DNA: TGTGCCAGCAGTTACTCGTCGCTAGCGGGGAGCGCGAACACCGGGGAGCTGTTTTTT
J: TRBJ2-2
size: few
D: TRBD2
V: TRBV6-5

CDR3: CASSVLTTPDNEQFF
DNA: TGTGCCAGCTCTGTACTTACTACTCCTGACAATGAGCAGTTCTTC
J: TRBJ2-1
size: many
D: -
V: TRBV18

CDR3: CASSLGQGRDEETQYF
DNA: TGTGCCAGCAGCTTAGGACAGGGTCGGGATGAAGAGACCCAGTACTTC
J: TRBJ2-5
size: few
D: TRBD1
V: TRBV5-8

CDR3: CACSQQGTGTDTQYF
DNA: TGTGCCTGCAGCCAGCAGGGGACAGGGACAGATACGCAGTATTTT
J: TRBJ2-3
size: -
D: TRBD1
V: TRBV3-1

CDR3: CASSLQGSLYNEQFF
DNA: TGTGCCAGCAGCCTACAGGGGAGTCTCTACAATGAGCAGTTCTTC
J: TRBJ2-1
size: -
D: TRBD1
V: TRBV12-3/TRBV12-4

CDR3: CATSLSGEQETQYF
DNA: TGTGCCACCTCGTTGAGCGGGGAACAAGAGACCCAGTACTTC
J: TRBJ2-5
size: many
D: TRBD2
V: TRBV24-1

CDR3: CASSQGQGVRETQYF
DNA: TGTGCCAGCAGCCAAGGACAGGGGGTTCGAGAGACCCAGTACTTC
J: TRBJ2-5
size: -
D: TRBD1
V: TRBV3-1

CDR3: CASSSGDRGRLEQYF
DNA: TGTGCCAGCAGCTCCGGGGACAGGGGGCGCCTCGAGCAGTACTTC
J: TRBJ2-7
size: once
D: TRBD1
V: TRBV5-4

CDR3: CASRQDNSPLHF
DNA: TGTGCCTCCCGACAGGATAATTCACCCCTCCACTTT
J: TRBJ1-6
size: -
D: -
V: TRBV10-3

CDR3: CASSQSTTNEKLFF
DNA: TGTGCCAGCAGCCAATCTACAACTAATGAAAAACTGTTTTTT
J: TRBJ1-4
size: few
D: -
V: TRBV3-1